Listed here are 21 T cell receptor beta chains from one sample, sequenced in a study of blood T cell repertoires in COVID-19. Using immunoSEQ multiplex PCR, the repertoire was profiled, and TCRdb retains in-frame clones only, with some absent. The data contain roughly 440,000 clones, approximately 88% of them seen just once; the ten biggest clones take up around 12%. Sequenced material: peripheral blood. These receptors were collected from a woman between 45 and 65 years old with COVID-19, enrolled during active disease.

This CDR3 is CASSEDWLAGGYEQYF. The CDR3 DNA reads TGTGCCAGCAGTGAAGATTGGCTAGCGGGGGGTTACGAGCAGTACTTC. The chain has TRBV6-1 and TRBJ2-7; TRBD2 matches at 11 bases. The trim removed 1 base at V and 4 bases at J, leaving 6 bases unmatched. This CDR3 has 16 amino acids. Germline V CDR1 and CDR2: MNHNS, SASEGT.

V and J are TRBV9 and TRBJ2-1; tentatively, D is TRBD1 (5 bases). Between the trimmed V and J ends, which lost 0 bases and 8 bases, there was a span of 9 bases. The CDR3 has 13 amino acids. Germline V gene sequence: CDR1 SGDLS, CDR2 YYNGEE. Here the CDR3 DNA reads TGTGCCAGCAGCGTAGCGACCAGGGATGAGCAGTTCTTC. It yields the protein CASSVATRDEQFF. Full variable domain (outside the CDR3, taken from reference TRBV9 and TRBJ2-1): DSGVTQTPKHLITATGQRVTLRCSPRSGDLSVYWYQQSLDQGLQFLIQYYNGEERAKGNILERFSAQQFPDLHSELNLSSLELGDSALYFCASSVATRDEQFFGPGTRLTVL.

The V call is TRBV4-1, the J call TRBJ2-7; the match to TRBD1 covers 9 bases. CDR3 length equals 14 residues. Trimming took 5 bases from V and 5 from J; bases not matched to a gene: 7. Germline lookup yields CDR1 MGHRA and CDR2 YSYEKL. The CDR3 reads CASSAPGQGNEQYF. Written as DNA, the CDR3 is TGCGCCAGCAGCGCTCCGGGACAGGGAAACGAGCAGTACTTC.

The V and J genes are TRBV20-1 and TRBJ1-6, with 9 positions matching TRBD1. Germline values: CDR1 DFQATT, CDR2 SNEGSKA (reference sequence). Losses at the gene ends were 5 bases for V and 12 bases for J; bases not matched to a gene: 14. CDR3 size: 15 residues. In nucleotides, the CDR3 is TGCAGTGCTGGTGGGACAGGGTATTCGCGAAGACCCCTCCACTTT. Encoded protein: CSAGGTGYSRRPLHF.

The chain carries TRBV5-4 and TRBJ1-1, with 9 bases matching TRBD1. The CDR3 is 13 residues long. With V trimmed by 2 bases and J by 9 bases, 5 bases remained unmatched. Per the germline V gene, CDR1 is SGHNT and CDR2 is YYREEE (reference sequence). This CDR3 is CASSLGTGSQAFF. The CDR3 DNA reads TGTGCCAGCAGCTTAGGGACAGGGTCCCAAGCTTTCTTT.

This chain links TRBV5-6 with TRBJ1-1, with a tentative D call TRBD1 (5 bases). Trimming removed 0 bases from V and 6 bases from J, with 18 bases in between. CDR1 SGHDT and CDR2 YYEEEE come from the germline V gene. The CDR3 consists of 16 residues. The CDR3 reads CASSLAAAGNMAEAFF. The CDR3 nucleotides are TGTGCCAGCAGCTTGGCCGCGGCAGGGAATATGGCTGAAGCTTTCTTT.

This clone has a single count. V gene TRBV12-5 combines with J gene TRBJ2-1, with D possibly being TRBD1 (6 bases). CDR3 length: 15 amino acids. Germline V gives CDR1 LGHNT, CDR2 FRNRAP. V lost 6 bases to trimming and J lost 8 bases, with 20 bases between them. The CDR3 loop reads CASGSLQGLNDEQFF. CDR3 DNA sequence: TGTGCTAGTGGATCCTTGCAGGGGCTGAACGATGAGCAGTTCTTC. The full variable domain, in which reference TRBV12-5 and TRBJ2-1 provide the parts outside the CDR3, is DARVTQTPRHKVTEMGQEVTMRCQPILGHNTVFWYRQTMMQGLELLAYFRNRAPLDDSGMPKDRFSAEMPDATLATLKIQPSEPRDSAVYFCASGSLQGLNDEQFFGPGTRLTVL.

V gene TRBV18 combines with J gene TRBJ2-2, with a tentative D call TRBD1 (5 bases). Per the germline V gene, CDR1 is KGHSH and CDR2 is LQKENI. Trimming pared 6 bases from V and 4 bases from J, leaving 15 bases between. This CDR3 region has 15 residues. The DNA for the CDR3 is TGTGCCAGCTCTCTCGGACCGCAGGGCACCGGGGAGCTGTTTTTT. Encoded protein: CASSLGPQGTGELFF. Drawing the rest from reference TRBV18 and TRBJ2-2, the complete variable domain is NAGVMQNPRHLVRRRGQEARLRCSPMKGHSHVYWYRQLPEEGLKFMVYLQKENIIDESGMPKERFSAEFPKEGPSILRIQQVVRGDSAAYFCASSLGPQGTGELFFGEGSRLTVL.

The V gene is TRBV6-6, the J gene TRBJ2-1, with 8 bases lining up with TRBD2. Germline V gives CDR1 MNHNY, CDR2 SVGAGI (reference sequence). With 5 bases clipped from V and 7 bases from J, the junction kept 10 bases outside the gene matches. This CDR3 has 15 amino acids. DNA for the CDR3: TGTGCCAGCAGTCGCCCTGGCGGGGGGCCGAATGAGCAGTTCTTC. This gives the protein CASSRPGGGPNEQFF.

This clone has a single count. The chain is built from TRBV7-6 and TRBJ1-2, with a weak D call TRBD1 (6 bases). CDR3 length equals 13 residues. The germline V gene has CDR1 SGHVS and CDR2 FNYEAQ. Trimming left V 5 bases short and J 7 bases short, with 14 bases between. This chain's CDR3 is CASSPQGASGYTF. The CDR3 DNA is TGTGCCAGCAGCCCACAGGGTGCGAGTGGCTACACCTTC.

The gene calls are TRBV9 and TRBJ2-1; 14 positions match TRBD2. Looked up from germline, CDR1 is SGDLS and CDR2 is YYNGEE. The J segment lost 4 bases and the V segment lost 3 bases, leaving 9 bases of the junction unmatched. CDR3 length: 18 amino acids. DNA of the CDR3: TGTGCCAGCAGCGCCCAGACTAGCGGGGGGGCCGCATACAATGAGCAGTTCTTC. Translation gives CASSAQTSGGAAYNEQFF.

The V and J genes are TRBV2 and TRBJ1-5, with D unclear. V lost 7 bases, J lost 0 bases, and 13 bases lay in between. CDR3 length: 15 residues. Per germline, CDR1 SNHLY and CDR2 FYNNEI. The CDR3 DNA is TGTGCCAGCACCACTTTCCCATATAGCAATCAGCCCCAGCATTTT. Encoded protein: CASTTFPYSNQPQHF. Combining the CDR3 with reference TRBV2 and TRBJ1-5 gives the whole variable domain EPEVTQTPSHQVTQMGQEVILRCVPISNHLYFYWYRQILGQKVEFLVSFYNNEISEKSEIFDDQFSVERPDGSNFTLKIRSTKLEDSAMYFCASTTFPYSNQPQHFGDGTRLSIL.

Written as DNA, the CDR3 is TGTGCCAGCAGCCCACTAGGCGCTCCTCCGTACGAGCAGTACTTC. It codes for CASSPLGAPPYEQYF. This rearrangement joins TRBV9 to TRBJ2-7, with D possibly TRBD2 on 5 matching bases. This CDR3 has 15 residues. Trimming cost V 4 bases and J 4 bases, with 18 bases left between them. The germline V gene has CDR1 SGDLS and CDR2 YYNGEE.

V is TRBV27 and J is TRBJ1-2; tentative D call: TRBD1 (6 bases). The CDR3 runs to 14 residues. Germline V lookup: CDR1 MNHEY, CDR2 SMNVEV (reference sequence). V was cut by 2 bases and J by 4 bases, with 11 bases left in between. CDR3 coding DNA: TGTGCCAGCAGTTTAGACGGGACATTCTATGGCTACACCTTC. This sequence encodes CASSLDGTFYGYTF.

The rearrangement joins TRBV7-3 to TRBJ2-2; perhaps TRBD2 as D (5 bases). Looked up from germline, CDR1 is SGHTA and CDR2 is FQGTGA. The V end lost 2 bases, the J end lost 5 bases, and 6 bases lay between the germline ends. The CDR3 is 13 residues long. CDR3 sequence: CASSLPGTGELFF. In DNA, the CDR3 is TGTGCCAGCAGCTTACCGGGGACCGGGGAGCTGTTTTTT.

V gene TRBV5-1 combines with J gene TRBJ1-1, with 8 bases aligning to TRBD1. Trimming cost V 4 bases and J 5 bases; bases outside gene matches: 7. From germline, CDR1 is SGHRS and CDR2 YFSETQ. This CDR3 region has 14 residues. This CDR3 reads CASSPDRVVTEAFF. The CDR3, as DNA: TGCGCCAGCAGCCCGGACAGGGTGGTGACTGAAGCTTTCTTT.

The chain's CDR3 is CASSSQTGGTGELFF. CDR3 in DNA: TGTGCCAGCAGCTCCCAGACAGGGGGAACCGGGGAGCTGTTTTTT. The genes are TRBV7-3 and TRBJ2-2, with TRBD1 matching over 9 bases. Losses at the gene ends were 4 bases for V and 5 bases for J; bases not matched to a gene: 5. There are 15 residues in the CDR3. Looked up from germline, CDR1 is SGHTA and CDR2 is FQGTGA.

V gene TRBV5-4 combines with J gene TRBJ2-7; TRBD1 matches 11 bases. The CDR3 contains 15 residues. Germline V CDR1 and CDR2: SGHNT, YYREEE (reference sequence). Unmatched junction bases numbered 8, after V lost 5 bases and J lost 4 bases. CDR3 region: CASSSGTGGPYEQYF. Written as DNA, the CDR3 is TGTGCCAGCAGTTCCGGGACAGGGGGTCCGTACGAGCAGTACTTC.

The chain is built from TRBV2 and TRBJ2-2, with D possibly matching TRBD2 (6 bases). Germline-derived CDR1 and CDR2 are SNHLY and FYNNEI. Trimming took 4 bases from V and 6 from J, leaving 9 bases between them. The CDR3 loop spans 13 amino acids. The CDR3 protein is CASSGGRSGELFF. The CDR3 region has the DNA TGTGCCAGCAGTGGGGGGAGGTCCGGGGAGCTGTTTTTT.

The genes are TRBV5-1 and TRBJ2-3, with D possibly matching TRBD1 (6 bases). The CDR3 totals 14 residues. Germline V lookup: CDR1 SGHRS, CDR2 YFSETQ. V dropped 1 base and J dropped 5 bases, with 11 bases sitting between them. The CDR3, as DNA: TGCGCCAGCAGCTTGAGCCAGGGGATAGATACGCAGTATTTT. This sequence encodes CASSLSQGIDTQYF.

This chain joins TRBV5-6 and TRBJ2-1, with 9 bases that match TRBD1. CDR1 is SGHDT and CDR2 is YYEEEE in the germline V gene. V shed 1 base, J shed 4 bases, and the junction held 3 bases outside the gene matches. CDR3 length: 15 residues. The CDR3 region has the DNA TGTGCCAGCAGCTTGTGGGACAGGGAATACAATGAGCAGTTCTTC. It translates to CASSLWDREYNEQFF.